This T cell receptor (beta chain) was found in a study of graft-versus-host responses after intestinal transplantation. Overall study context: Tacrolimus plus steroids were given to all recipients for approximately 3 years, preceded by anti-thymocyte globulin induction.

With V trimmed by 1 base and J by 0 bases, 4 bases remained unmatched. The CDR3 runs to 16 residues. CDR1 and CDR2 (germline): SEHNR, FQNEAQ (reference sequence). In regard to this clone: Its antigen is not known.

Study-wide results and limits: Marrow from the recipient contained GvH clones, some of which had appeared first in ileum or blood.

Method: immunoSEQ multiplex PCR; TCRdb's copy keeps in-frame clones and lacks some. Here the sample spans 80,000 to 100,000 clones, under 90% being singletons. The chain recombines TRBV7-9 with TRBJ1-1, with 8 bases fitting TRBD1. Sample: unstimulated CD4+ T cells sorted from spleen or lymph node cells, taken before intestinal transplant. The source of this sequence is a human donor who received an intestinal transplant. CDR3: CASSLVWGQVNTEAFF. The CDR3 nucleotides are TGTGCCAGCAGCTTAGTATGGGGACAGGTGAACACTGAAGCTTTCTTT.